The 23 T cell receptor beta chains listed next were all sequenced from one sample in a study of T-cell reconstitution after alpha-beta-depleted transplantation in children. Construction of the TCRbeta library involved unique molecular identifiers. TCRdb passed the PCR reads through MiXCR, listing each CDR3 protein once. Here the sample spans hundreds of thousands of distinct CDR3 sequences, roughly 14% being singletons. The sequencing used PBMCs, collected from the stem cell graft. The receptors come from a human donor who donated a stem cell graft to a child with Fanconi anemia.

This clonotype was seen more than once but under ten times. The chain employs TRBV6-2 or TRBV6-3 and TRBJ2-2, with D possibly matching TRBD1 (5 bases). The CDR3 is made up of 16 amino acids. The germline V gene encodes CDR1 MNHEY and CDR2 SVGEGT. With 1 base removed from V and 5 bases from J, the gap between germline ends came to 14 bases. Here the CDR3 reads CASSYWAGSVTGELFF. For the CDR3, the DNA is TGTGCCAGCAGTTACTGGGCAGGGTCGGTGACCGGGGAGCTGTTTTTT.

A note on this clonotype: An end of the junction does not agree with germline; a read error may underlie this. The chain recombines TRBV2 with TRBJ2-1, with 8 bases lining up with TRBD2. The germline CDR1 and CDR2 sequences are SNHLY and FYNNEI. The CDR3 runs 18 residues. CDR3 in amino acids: CACSFFGGGYSIIHEQFF. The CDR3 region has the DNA TGTGCCTGCAGTTTCTTCGGCGGGGGGTACTCTATAATTCATGAGCAGTTCTTC.

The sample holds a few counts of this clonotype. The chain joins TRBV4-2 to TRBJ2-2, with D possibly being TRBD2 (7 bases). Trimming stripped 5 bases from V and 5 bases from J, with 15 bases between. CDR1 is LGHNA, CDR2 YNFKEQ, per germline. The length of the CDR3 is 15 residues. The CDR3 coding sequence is TGTGCCAGCAGCGCGACTAGGGGGGGGACCGGGGAGCTGTTTTTT. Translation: CASSATRGGTGELFF.

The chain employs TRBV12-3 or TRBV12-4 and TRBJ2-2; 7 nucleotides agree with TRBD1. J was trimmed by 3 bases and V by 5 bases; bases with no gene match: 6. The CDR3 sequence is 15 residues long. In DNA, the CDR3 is TGTGCCAGCAGTCTCTGGGACAGTTACACCGGGGAGCTGTTTTTT. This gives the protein CASSLWDSYTGELFF.

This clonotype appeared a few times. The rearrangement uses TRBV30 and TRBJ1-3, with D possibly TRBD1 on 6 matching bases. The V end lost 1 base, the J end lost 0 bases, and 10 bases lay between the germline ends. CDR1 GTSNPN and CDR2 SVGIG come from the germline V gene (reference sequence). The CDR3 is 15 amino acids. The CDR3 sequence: CAWSGQAFSGNTIYF. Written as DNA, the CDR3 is TGTGCCTGGAGTGGACAGGCATTCTCTGGAAACACCATATATTTT.

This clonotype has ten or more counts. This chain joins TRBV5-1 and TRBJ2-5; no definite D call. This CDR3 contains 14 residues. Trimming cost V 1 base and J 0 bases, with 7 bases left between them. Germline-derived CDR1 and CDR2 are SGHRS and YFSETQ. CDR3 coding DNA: TGCGCCAGCAGCTTGTTGGCAGACCAAGAGACCCAGTACTTC. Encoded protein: CASSLLADQETQYF.

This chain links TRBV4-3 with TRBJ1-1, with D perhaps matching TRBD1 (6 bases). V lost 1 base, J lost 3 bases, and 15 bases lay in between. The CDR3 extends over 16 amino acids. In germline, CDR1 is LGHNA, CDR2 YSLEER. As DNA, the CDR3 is TGCGCCAGCAGCCAAGTACCGGACAGCCGATACACTGAAGCTTTCTTT. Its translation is CASSQVPDSRYTEAFF.

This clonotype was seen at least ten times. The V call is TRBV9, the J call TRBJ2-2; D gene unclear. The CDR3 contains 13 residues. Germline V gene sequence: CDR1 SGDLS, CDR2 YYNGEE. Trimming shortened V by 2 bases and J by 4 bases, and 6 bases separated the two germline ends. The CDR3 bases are TGTGCCAGCAGCGTCGAGATCACCGGGGAGCTGTTTTTT. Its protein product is CASSVEITGELFF.

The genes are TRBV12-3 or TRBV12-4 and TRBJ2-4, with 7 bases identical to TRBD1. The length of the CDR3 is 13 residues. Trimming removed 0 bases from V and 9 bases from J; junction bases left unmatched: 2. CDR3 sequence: CASSLAGQTIQYF. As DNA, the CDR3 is TGTGCCAGCAGTTTAGCGGGACAGACCATTCAGTACTTC.

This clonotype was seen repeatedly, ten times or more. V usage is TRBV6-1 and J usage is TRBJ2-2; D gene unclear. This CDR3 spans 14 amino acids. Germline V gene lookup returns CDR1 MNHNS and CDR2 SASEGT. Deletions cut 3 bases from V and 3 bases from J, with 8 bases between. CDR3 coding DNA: TGTGCCAGCAGTGAGGGGTTGTACACCGGGGAGCTGTTTTTT. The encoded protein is CASSEGLYTGELFF.

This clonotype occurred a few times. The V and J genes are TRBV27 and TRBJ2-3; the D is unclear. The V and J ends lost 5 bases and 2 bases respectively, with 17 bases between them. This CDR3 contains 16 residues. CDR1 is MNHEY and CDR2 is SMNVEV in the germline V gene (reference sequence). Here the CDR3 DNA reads TGTGCCAGCAGTAAACTGACGGGCCCTTTCACAGATACGCAGTATTTT. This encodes CASSKLTGPFTDTQYF.

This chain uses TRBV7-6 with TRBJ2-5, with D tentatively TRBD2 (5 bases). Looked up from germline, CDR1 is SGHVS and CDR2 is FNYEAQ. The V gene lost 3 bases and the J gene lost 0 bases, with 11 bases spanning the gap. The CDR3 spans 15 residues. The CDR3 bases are TGTGCCAGCAGCTTCCATGGGAGACACCAAGAGACCCAGTACTTC. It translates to CASSFHGRHQETQYF.

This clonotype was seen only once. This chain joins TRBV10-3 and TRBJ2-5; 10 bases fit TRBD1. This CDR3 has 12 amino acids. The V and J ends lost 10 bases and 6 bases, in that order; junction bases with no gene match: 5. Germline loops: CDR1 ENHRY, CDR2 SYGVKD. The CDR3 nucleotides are TGTGCCACCGGGACAGGGGATAAGACCCAGTACTTC. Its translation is CATGTGDKTQYF.

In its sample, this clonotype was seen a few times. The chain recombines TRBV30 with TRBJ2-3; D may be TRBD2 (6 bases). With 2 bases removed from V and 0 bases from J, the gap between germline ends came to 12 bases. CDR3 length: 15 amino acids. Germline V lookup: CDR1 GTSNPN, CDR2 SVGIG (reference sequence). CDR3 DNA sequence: TGTGCCTGGAGTTCGAGCGGGTTGAGCACAGATACGCAGTATTTT. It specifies CAWSSSGLSTDTQYF.

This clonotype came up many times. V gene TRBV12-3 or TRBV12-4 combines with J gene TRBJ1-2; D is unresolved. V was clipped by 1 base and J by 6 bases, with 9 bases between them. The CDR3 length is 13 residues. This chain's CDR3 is CASSLGDIHGYTF. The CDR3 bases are TGTGCCAGCAGTTTAGGAGACATTCATGGCTACACCTTC.

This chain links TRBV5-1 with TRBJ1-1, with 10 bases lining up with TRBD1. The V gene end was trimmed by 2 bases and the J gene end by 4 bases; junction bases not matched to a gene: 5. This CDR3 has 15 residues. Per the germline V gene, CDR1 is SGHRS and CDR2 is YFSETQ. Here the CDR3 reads CASSFGDRGLTEAFF. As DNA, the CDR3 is TGCGCCAGCAGCTTCGGGGACAGGGGCCTCACTGAAGCTTTCTTT.

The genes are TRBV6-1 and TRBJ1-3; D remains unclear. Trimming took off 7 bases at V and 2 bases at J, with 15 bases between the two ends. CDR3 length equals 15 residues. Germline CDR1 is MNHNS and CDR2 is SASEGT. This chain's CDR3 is CASKWSPGTGNTIYF. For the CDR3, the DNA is TGTGCCAGCAAATGGAGCCCCGGGACTGGAAACACCATATATTTT.

Here the CDR3 reads CASSYGGGSEKLFF. CDR3 bases: TGTGCCAGCAGTTACGGAGGAGGGAGTGAAAAACTGTTTTTT. This chain joins TRBV6-5 and TRBJ1-4; no firm D call. This CDR3 is 14 amino acids long. Germline CDR1 MNHEY, CDR2 SVGAGI. The germline V and J ends were trimmed by 2 bases and 7 bases, with 11 bases remaining between them.

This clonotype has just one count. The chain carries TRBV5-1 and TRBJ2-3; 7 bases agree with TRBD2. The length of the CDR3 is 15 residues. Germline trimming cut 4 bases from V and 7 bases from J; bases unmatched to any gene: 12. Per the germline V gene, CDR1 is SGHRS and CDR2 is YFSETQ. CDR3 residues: CASSLSGAPRNTQYF. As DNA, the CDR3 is TGCGCCAGCAGCCTCAGCGGGGCCCCCCGGAATACGCAGTATTTT.

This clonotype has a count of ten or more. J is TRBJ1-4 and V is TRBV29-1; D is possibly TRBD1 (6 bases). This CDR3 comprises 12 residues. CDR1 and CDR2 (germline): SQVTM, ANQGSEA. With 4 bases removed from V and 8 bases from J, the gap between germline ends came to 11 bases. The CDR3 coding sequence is TGCAGCGTTGTGACCGACAGGGAAAAACTGTTTTTT. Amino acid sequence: CSVVTDREKLFF.

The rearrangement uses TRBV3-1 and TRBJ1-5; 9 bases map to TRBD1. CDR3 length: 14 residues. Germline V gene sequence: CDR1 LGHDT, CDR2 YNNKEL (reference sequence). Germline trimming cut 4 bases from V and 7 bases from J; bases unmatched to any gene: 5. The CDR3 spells CASSRTGAWQPQHF. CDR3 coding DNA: TGTGCCAGCAGCCGGACAGGGGCCTGGCAGCCCCAGCATTTT.

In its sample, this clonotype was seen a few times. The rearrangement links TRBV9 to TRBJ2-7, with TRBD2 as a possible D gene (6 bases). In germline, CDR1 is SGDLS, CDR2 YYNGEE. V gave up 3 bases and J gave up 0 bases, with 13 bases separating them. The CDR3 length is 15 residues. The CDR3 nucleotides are TGTGCCAGCAGCGGCGGAGGGGACTCCTCCTACGAGCAGTACTTC. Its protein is CASSGGGDSSYEQYF. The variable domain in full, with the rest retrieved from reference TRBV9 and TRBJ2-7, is DSGVTQTPKHLITATGQRVTLRCSPRSGDLSVYWYQQSLDQGLQFLIQYYNGEERAKGNILERFSAQQFPDLHSELNLSSLELGDSALYFCASSGGGDSSYEQYFGPGTRLTVT.

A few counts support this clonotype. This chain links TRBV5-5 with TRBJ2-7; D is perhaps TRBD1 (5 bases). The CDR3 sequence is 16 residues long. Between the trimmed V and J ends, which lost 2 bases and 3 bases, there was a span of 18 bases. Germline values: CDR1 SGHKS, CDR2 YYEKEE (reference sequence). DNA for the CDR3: TGTGCCAGCAGCTTAGAAGCGCAGTTCAGGGTCTACGAGCAGTACTTC. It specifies CASSLEAQFRVYEQYF.